The 28 T cell receptor beta chains below all came from one sample that was sequenced in a study of immune cell composition in non-small cell lung cancer. Generated by immunoSEQ multiplex PCR, the TCRdb table keeps only in-frame clones and is missing some. Here the sample spans approximately 1,200 clones, around 72% being singletons. The sample comprised lung tumor tissue. These receptors were obtained from a human donor with non-small cell lung cancer.

This clone was counted between two and nine times. The chain employs TRBV4-3 and TRBJ1-1, with D tentatively TRBD1 (5 bases). Germline CDR1 reads LGHNA; CDR2 reads YSLEER. The CDR3 extends over 13 amino acids. Trimming removed 0 bases at V and 3 bases at J, with 5 bases between. Written as DNA, the CDR3 is TGCGCCAGCAGCCAAGACAGGGACACTGAAGCTTTCTTT. This codes for CASSQDRDTEAFF.

The CDR3 spells CASSTTGGGLYEQYF. The CDR3 DNA reads TGTGCCAGTAGTACGACAGGGGGTGGCCTCTACGAGCAGTACTTC. The rearrangement uses TRBV19 and TRBJ2-7, with 9 nucleotides matching TRBD1. The CDR3 has 15 amino acids. Trimming at V came to 4 bases and at J to 3 bases, leaving 7 bases not matched to a gene. The germline gives CDR1 LNHDA, CDR2 SQIVND (reference sequence). The variable domain in full, with the rest retrieved from reference TRBV19 and TRBJ2-7, is DGGITQSPKYLFRKEGQNVTLSCEQNLNHDAMYWYRQDPGQGLRLIYYSQIVNDFQKGDIAEGYSVSREKKESFPLTVTSAQKNPTAFYLCASSTTGGGLYEQYFGPGTRLTVT.

The chain is built from TRBV11-2 and TRBJ2-1, with TRBD2 matching 9 bases. Germline assignment: CDR1 SGHAT and CDR2 FQNNGV. V shed 0 bases, J shed 3 bases, and the junction held 3 bases outside the gene matches. The CDR3 is 16 residues long. CDR3 residues: CASSLDVLAGYNEQFF. DNA for the CDR3: TGTGCCAGCAGCTTAGATGTACTAGCGGGCTACAATGAGCAGTTCTTC.

The genes are TRBV27 and TRBJ1-4; unclear D gene. The CDR3 is made up of 16 amino acids. Trimming pared 0 bases from V and 8 bases from J, leaving 16 bases between. From germline, CDR1 is MNHEY and CDR2 SMNVEV (reference sequence). CDR3 amino acids: CASSLSSGGLREKLFF. As DNA, the CDR3 is TGTGCCAGCAGTTTATCATCCGGCGGACTCAGGGAAAAACTGTTTTTT.

This chain joins TRBV7-9 and TRBJ2-6; TRBD1 aligns across 10 bases. The J segment lost 1 base and the V segment lost 5 bases, leaving 8 bases of the junction unmatched. Germline-derived CDR1 and CDR2 are SEHNR and FQNEAQ (reference sequence). The CDR3 consists of 18 residues. The chain's CDR3 is CASSPTRDRGSGANVLTF. In nucleotides, the CDR3 is TGTGCCAGCAGCCCTACCCGGGACAGGGGTTCTGGGGCCAACGTCCTGACTTTC.

This clone has more than one count but fewer than ten. This chain uses TRBV30 with TRBJ2-1, with 7 bases lining up with TRBD1. Germline CDR1 is GTSNPN and CDR2 is SVGIG (reference sequence). CDR3 length: 15 residues. J gave up 3 bases and V 1 base, and 6 bases lay outside the gene matches. DNA of the CDR3: TGTGCCTGGAGTGAGGGGACAGCCATCTACAATGAGCAGTTCTTC. This gives the protein CAWSEGTAIYNEQFF.

The chain is built from TRBV7-2 and TRBJ2-1, with 11 bases matching TRBD2. The germline V gene has CDR1 SGHTA and CDR2 FQGNSA. V shed 5 bases and J 5 bases; nucleotides not matched to a gene: 5. The length of the CDR3 is 15 residues. Written as DNA, the CDR3 is TGTGCCAGCAGCCTGACTAGCGGGACTAACAATGAGCAGTTCTTC. Translating gives CASSLTSGTNNEQFF.

The count of this clone is one. This rearrangement joins TRBV6-4 to TRBJ2-3, with TRBD2 matching 8 bases. In germline, CDR1 is MRHNA, CDR2 SNTAGT. The junction had 3 bases not matched to a gene; V was cut back by 3 bases and J by 4 bases. CDR3 length: 14 residues. CDR3 bases: TGTGCCAGCAGTGAGGGACTAGGGGCAGATACGCAGTATTTT. This sequence encodes CASSEGLGADTQYF.

The chain has TRBV28 and TRBJ1-3; weak D call: TRBD1 (6 bases). Per germline, CDR1 MDHEN and CDR2 SYDVKM. V was cut by 7 bases and J by 2 bases, with 18 bases left in between. This CDR3 is built from 16 residues. CDR3 bases: TGTGCCAGCATGCCCGGGGGGCAGAGCACTGGAAACACCATATATTTT. Protein product: CASMPGGQSTGNTIYF.

The chain links TRBV5-1 to TRBJ2-3, with D possibly being TRBD2 (5 bases). The V end lost 1 base, the J end lost 10 bases, and 13 bases lay between the germline ends. Germline V lookup: CDR1 SGHRS, CDR2 YFSETQ. This CDR3 has 13 residues. This CDR3 is CASSLSGGLAQYF. In DNA form, the CDR3 reads TGCGCCAGCAGCTTGTCTGGCGGGCTGGCGCAGTATTTT.

The CDR3 bases are TGTGCCAGTACCCCGGGATCGAACACCGGGGAGCTGTTTTTT. Its translation is CASTPGSNTGELFF. The V and J genes are TRBV19 and TRBJ2-2; possible D gene TRBD2, 5 bases. CDR1 is LNHDA, CDR2 SQIVND, per germline (reference sequence). V was cut by 7 bases and J by 0 bases, with 9 bases left in between. The CDR3 contains 14 residues. Based on the CDR3 plus reference TRBV19 and TRBJ2-2, the full variable domain is DGGITQSPKYLFRKEGQNVTLSCEQNLNHDAMYWYRQDPGQGLRLIYYSQIVNDFQKGDIAEGYSVSREKKESFPLTVTSAQKNPTAFYLCASTPGSNTGELFFGEGSRLTVL.

With respect to this clone: Additional DNA sequences in this sample encode the identical CDR3. The V call is TRBV10-2, the J call TRBJ1-1; 8 bases are shared with TRBD1. Unmatched junction bases numbered 5, after V lost 5 bases and J lost 0 bases. In germline, CDR1 is WSHSY, CDR2 SAAADI. The CDR3 totals 15 residues. Here the CDR3 reads CASSNDRGLNTEAFF. Written as DNA, the CDR3 is TGCGCCAGCAGTAACGACAGGGGATTGAACACTGAAGCTTTCTTT.

In this sample, this clone turned up a few times. The V and J genes are TRBV9 and TRBJ1-4, with D possibly being TRBD1 (5 bases). Germline V gene data show CDR1 as SGDLS and CDR2 as YYNGEE. The CDR3 is 14 amino acids. Trimming pared 4 bases from V and 8 bases from J, leaving 15 bases between. The CDR3 here is CASSSSLSGEKLFF. CDR3 in DNA: TGTGCCAGCAGCTCGTCCCTATCAGGGGAAAAACTGTTTTTT.

The genes are TRBV9 and TRBJ2-5, with 10 nucleotides matching TRBD2. The V gene's germline CDR1 is SGDLS and CDR2 YYNGEE. Trimming at V came to 0 bases and at J to 5 bases, leaving 10 bases not matched to a gene. This CDR3 is 17 amino acids long. The CDR3: CASSVDLPSGSGETQYF. The DNA of the CDR3 is TGTGCCAGCAGCGTAGACTTACCTAGCGGGAGTGGTGAGACCCAGTACTTC.

The chain links TRBV19 to TRBJ1-1; D may be TRBD1 (5 bases). CDR1 LNHDA and CDR2 SQIVND come from the germline V gene (reference sequence). CDR3 length: 13 residues. V lost 9 bases and J 0 bases, leaving 11 bases between the germline ends. The CDR3: CASLTEMNTEAFF. The CDR3 DNA sequence: TGTGCCAGCCTGACAGAGATGAACACTGAAGCTTTCTTT.

This clone came up a few times. The V and J genes are TRBV7-9 and TRBJ1-2; possibly TRBD1 for D (5 bases). The CDR3 consists of 14 residues. Trimming removed 5 bases from V and 4 bases from J, with 14 bases in between. Germline V gene lookup returns CDR1 SEHNR and CDR2 FQNEAQ (reference sequence). This CDR3 is CASSKFGQTYGYTF. Here the CDR3 DNA reads TGTGCCAGCAGCAAATTCGGACAAACCTATGGCTACACCTTC.

V is TRBV7-9 and J is TRBJ2-6, with 7 bases aligning to TRBD2. Germline V lookup: CDR1 SEHNR, CDR2 FQNEAQ (reference sequence). The CDR3 spans 16 residues. The V segment lost 0 bases and the J segment 3 bases; nucleotides outside the gene matches: 2. The CDR3 region is CASSLAGGVGANVLTF. In DNA, the CDR3 is TGTGCCAGCAGCTTAGCGGGAGGGGTTGGGGCCAACGTCCTGACTTTC.

This chain uses TRBV11-2 with TRBJ1-1; no clear D. This CDR3 spans 16 amino acids. Trimming pared 1 base from V and 4 bases from J, leaving 16 bases between. Germline lookup yields CDR1 SGHAT and CDR2 FQNNGV. The CDR3 loop reads CASSLAVSGASTEAFF. For the CDR3, the DNA is TGTGCCAGCAGCTTAGCCGTCAGTGGTGCCTCCACTGAAGCTTTCTTT.

The chain joins TRBV5-6 to TRBJ2-5, with TRBD2 identical over 8 bases. Germline V gene sequence: CDR1 SGHDT, CDR2 YYEEEE. V gave up 4 bases and J gave up 5 bases; unmatched junction bases: 13. This CDR3 is built from 16 residues. CDR3 bases: TGTGCCAGCAGCCTCGAACTAGCGGAAGGTGAGGAGACCCAGTACTTC. It is translated as CASSLELAEGEETQYF.

This clone was detected only a few times. V is TRBV30 and J is TRBJ1-5; D ambiguous. This CDR3 has 13 amino acids. Germline loops: CDR1 GTSNPN, CDR2 SVGIG (reference sequence). Deletions cut 0 bases from V and 4 bases from J, with 7 bases between. Here the CDR3 DNA reads TGTGCCTGGAGTGTCAGGAATAATCAGCCCCAGCATTTT. This codes for CAWSVRNNQPQHF.

The chain uses TRBV6-4 and TRBJ2-1, with 7 positions matching TRBD1. The J segment lost 4 bases and the V segment lost 6 bases, leaving 6 bases of the junction unmatched. CDR3 length: 14 amino acids. The germline CDR1 and CDR2 sequences are MRHNA and SNTAGT. As DNA, the CDR3 is TGTGCCAGCAGCCGGACAGGTGAATACAATGAGCAGTTCTTC. The encoded protein is CASSRTGEYNEQFF.

By share, this clone counts as large. The chain employs TRBV19 and TRBJ1-4; D possibly corresponds to TRBD1 (5 bases). This CDR3 spans 16 amino acids. CDR1 and CDR2 from the germline V gene are LNHDA and SQIVND (reference sequence). V was cut by 5 bases and J by 7 bases, with 20 bases left in between. CDR3 sequence (DNA): TGTGCCAGTAGTCCCTTTCGACAGAGGCCTACTGAAAAACTGTTTTTT. This encodes CASSPFRQRPTEKLFF.

The chain has TRBV6-5 and TRBJ2-7, with no clear D. CDR1 MNHEY and CDR2 SVGAGI come from the germline V gene. The V gene lost 2 bases and the J gene lost 8 bases, with 7 bases spanning the gap. The CDR3 runs to 11 residues. In nucleotides, the CDR3 is TGTGCCAGCAGTTACAAGACACAGCAGTACTTC. Encoded protein: CASSYKTQQYF.

This sequence joins TRBV5-4 and TRBJ2-7; TRBD2 matches 7 bases. Losses at the gene ends were 4 bases for V and 2 bases for J; bases not matched to a gene: 12. CDR1 SGHNT and CDR2 YYREEE come from the germline V gene (reference sequence). The CDR3 runs to 16 residues. The CDR3 DNA reads TGTGCCAGCAGCCCTCACGCCGGGACTACAACCTACGAGCAGTACTTC. Its translation: CASSPHAGTTTYEQYF.

This chain connects TRBV10-1 to TRBJ2-3, with TRBD2 matching 10 bases. Germline trimming cut 4 bases from V and 4 bases from J; bases unmatched to any gene: 5. The CDR3 loop spans 15 amino acids. From germline, CDR1 is WNHNN and CDR2 SYGVQD (reference sequence). In nucleotides, the CDR3 is TGCGCCAGCAGTGCCCAGCGGGGGGGCGCAGATACGCAGTATTTT. Its protein is CASSAQRGGADTQYF.

The chain is built from TRBV4-1 and TRBJ1-4; 9 nucleotides agree with TRBD1. The CDR3 sequence is 14 residues long. With V trimmed by 1 base and J by 6 bases, 0 bases remained unmatched. Germline V gives CDR1 MGHRA, CDR2 YSYEKL. As DNA, the CDR3 is TGCGCCAGCAGCCAAGGGACAGGGGATGAAAAACTGTTTTTT. This codes for CASSQGTGDEKLFF.

The chain links TRBV10-3 to TRBJ2-2; the D gene is possibly TRBD2 (6 bases). This CDR3 contains 15 residues. Per germline, CDR1 ENHRY and CDR2 SYGVKD. Trimming stripped 2 bases from V and 1 base from J, with 8 bases between. The CDR3 protein is CAISERDLNTGELFF. In DNA, the CDR3 is TGTGCCATCAGTGAGCGGGACTTGAACACCGGGGAGCTGTTTTTT.

This clone was seen once. The chain is built from TRBV4-2 and TRBJ1-1, with a possible D match to TRBD1 (6 bases). The CDR3 consists of 14 residues. Trimming left V 4 bases short and J 2 bases short, with 11 bases between. Germline lookup yields CDR1 LGHNA and CDR2 YNFKEQ. The CDR3 DNA is TGTGCCAGCAGCCCGCAGGGGTTTAACACTGAAGCTTTCTTT. Its translation: CASSPQGFNTEAFF.